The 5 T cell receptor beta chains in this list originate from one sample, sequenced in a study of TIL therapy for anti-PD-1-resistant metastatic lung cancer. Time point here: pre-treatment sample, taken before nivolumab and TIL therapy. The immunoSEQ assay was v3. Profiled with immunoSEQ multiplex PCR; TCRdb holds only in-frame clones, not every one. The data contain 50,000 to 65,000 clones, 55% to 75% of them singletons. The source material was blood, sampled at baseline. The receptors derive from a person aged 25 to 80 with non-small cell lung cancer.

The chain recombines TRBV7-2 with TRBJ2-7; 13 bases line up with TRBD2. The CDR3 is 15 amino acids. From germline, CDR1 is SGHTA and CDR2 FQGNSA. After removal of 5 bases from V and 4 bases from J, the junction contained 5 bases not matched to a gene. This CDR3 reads CASSLRLAGGYEQYF. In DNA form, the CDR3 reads TGTGCCAGCAGCCTACGACTAGCGGGAGGTTACGAGCAGTACTTC.

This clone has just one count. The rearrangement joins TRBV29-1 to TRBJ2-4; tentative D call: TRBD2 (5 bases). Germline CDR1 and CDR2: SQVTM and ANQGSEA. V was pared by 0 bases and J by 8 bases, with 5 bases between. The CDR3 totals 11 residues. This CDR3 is CSVEERDIQYF. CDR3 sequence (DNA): TGCAGCGTTGAAGAGCGGGACATTCAGTACTTC.

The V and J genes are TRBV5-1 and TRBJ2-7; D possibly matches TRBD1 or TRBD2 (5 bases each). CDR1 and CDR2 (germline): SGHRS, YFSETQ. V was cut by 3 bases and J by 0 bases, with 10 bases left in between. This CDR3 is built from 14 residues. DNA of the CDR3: TGCGCCAGCAGCTATACCGGGACCTCCTACGAGCAGTACTTC. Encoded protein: CASSYTGTSYEQYF.

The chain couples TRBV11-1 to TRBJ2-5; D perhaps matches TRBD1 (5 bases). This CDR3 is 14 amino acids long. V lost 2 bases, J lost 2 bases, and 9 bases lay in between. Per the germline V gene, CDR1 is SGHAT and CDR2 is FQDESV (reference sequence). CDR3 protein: CASSLLSGQETQYF. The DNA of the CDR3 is TGTGCCAGCAGCTTATTGTCAGGGCAAGAGACCCAGTACTTC.

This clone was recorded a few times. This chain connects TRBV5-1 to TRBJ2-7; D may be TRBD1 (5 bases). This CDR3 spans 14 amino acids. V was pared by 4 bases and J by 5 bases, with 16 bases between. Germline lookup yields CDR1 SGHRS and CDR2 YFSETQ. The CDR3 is CASSRTAGADEQYF. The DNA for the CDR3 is TGCGCCAGCAGCCGCACGGCTGGGGCGGACGAGCAGTACTTC.